These 21 T cell receptor beta chains originate from one sample sequenced in a study of CD8 T cells in ankylosing spondylitis (dated by TCRdb to about 2017). The library was produced with 5' RACE. The instrument given in TCRdb is Illumina HiSeq 2500. Starting from the raw public reads, TCRdb applied fastp trimming at Q25, assembled clones with MiXCR and retained in-frame beta chains. Identical CDR3 proteins give one entry, which carries the most common genes and DNA. The sample records some 330,000 distinct CDR3 sequences, 8% of which are singletons. The ten largest clones add up to approximately 15% of the sample. The study at large found these results: A TCR beta motif made up of several highly homologous amino acid variants appeared to be characteristic of blood from ankylosing spondylitis patients.

Their antigens are not known. The sample comprised blood, either unsorted or a sorted T cell fraction (not recorded which). The receptor source for this set is a male donor with ankylosing spondylitis.

V usage is TRBV5-1 and J usage is TRBJ2-7; D is unresolved. CDR1 is SGHRS and CDR2 is YFSETQ in the germline V gene. Trimming took off 1 base at V and 5 bases at J, with 16 bases between the two ends. There are 15 residues in the CDR3. In DNA form, the CDR3 reads TGCGCCAGCAGCTTGTCATCTCTTTCTGTTGACGAGCAGTACTTC. Translating gives CASSLSSLSVDEQYF. The complete variable domain, with remaining parts taken from reference TRBV5-1 and TRBJ2-7, reads KAGVTQTPRYLIKTRGQQVTLSCSPISGHRSVSWYQQTPGQGLQFLFEYFSETQRNKGNFPGRFSGRQFSNSRSEMNVSTLELGDSALYLCASSLSSLSVDEQYFGPGTRLTVT.

The J gene is TRBJ2-1, the V gene TRBV7-9; D unresolved. CDR1 is SEHNR and CDR2 is FQNEAQ in the germline V gene (reference sequence). CDR3 length equals 16 residues. V was trimmed by 1 base and J by 5 bases, leaving 15 bases between them. CDR3 sequence: CASSLVRQATHNEQFF. In nucleotides, the CDR3 is TGTGCCAGCAGCTTAGTGAGGCAGGCTACCCACAATGAGCAGTTCTTC.

The chain is built from TRBV19 and TRBJ2-3; 11 bases fit TRBD1. Germline CDR1 reads LNHDA; CDR2 reads SQIVND (reference sequence). The CDR3 runs to 15 residues. V dropped 7 bases and J dropped 0; count of bases not matched to a gene: 3. The CDR3 spells CASKGTGGSTDTQYF. CDR3 sequence (DNA): TGTGCCAGTAAGGGGACAGGGGGAAGCACAGATACGCAGTATTTT.

This clonotype was observed a handful of times. This sequence joins TRBV5-1 and TRBJ2-4, with 9 bases lining up with TRBD1. This CDR3 is built from 15 residues. The germline gives CDR1 SGHRS, CDR2 YFSETQ. Trimming took 2 bases from V and 8 from J; bases not matched to a gene: 8. CDR3 in DNA: TGCGCCAGCAGCTTACCTCGACAGGGGGGGGACATTCAGTACTTC. Protein sequence: CASSLPRQGGDIQYF.

This clonotype came up many times. The V and J genes are TRBV9 and TRBJ2-2; no reliable D call. V shed 0 bases and J shed 1 base, with 10 bases lying between them. This CDR3 has 16 residues. CDR1 is SGDLS and CDR2 is YYNGEE in the germline V gene. The CDR3 protein is CASSVAIGWNTGELFF. The CDR3 DNA reads as TGTGCCAGCAGCGTAGCAATAGGGTGGAACACCGGGGAGCTGTTTTTT.

This clonotype was seen just once. V is TRBV9 and J is TRBJ1-2, with D unclear. Between the trimmed V and J ends, which lost 4 bases and 4 bases, there was a span of 8 bases. From germline, CDR1 is SGDLS and CDR2 YYNGEE. The CDR3 has 12 residues. In DNA, the CDR3 is TGTGCCAGCAGCCAACCCGTCTATGGCTACACCTTC. Translating gives CASSQPVYGYTF.

The V gene is TRBV7-8, the J gene TRBJ2-7; 9 bases are shared with TRBD1. The CDR3 has 15 residues. In germline, CDR1 is SGHVS, CDR2 FQNEAQ. Unmatched junction bases numbered 7, after V lost 4 bases and J lost 3 bases. CDR3 sequence (DNA): TGTGCCAGCAGCTCACGGGACAGGGAATACTACGAGCAGTACTTC. Its protein is CASSSRDREYYEQYF.

Many counts were recorded for this clonotype. For the CDR3, the DNA is TGTGCCAGCTCTAGCGTAGAGACCCAGTACTTC. Its translation is CASSSVETQYF. The chain carries TRBV6-6 and TRBJ2-5; tentative D call: TRBD2 (6 bases). The CDR3 sequence is 11 residues long. Trimming removed 8 bases from V and 4 bases from J, with 8 bases in between. The germline gives CDR1 MNHNY, CDR2 SVGAGI (reference sequence).

In this sample, this clonotype turned up many times. This chain connects TRBV7-2 to TRBJ2-7, with 8 bases fitting TRBD2. Germline CDR1 is SGHTA and CDR2 is FQGNSA. The CDR3 has 15 amino acids. Unmatched junction bases numbered 11, after V lost 4 bases and J lost 6 bases. DNA for the CDR3: TGTGCCAGCAGCTCTACCCAAGCGGGAGTAGGCGAGCAGTACTTC. Translation: CASSSTQAGVGEQYF.

This clonotype was recorded a few times. The chain recombines TRBV5-1 with TRBJ2-1, with a tentative D call TRBD2 (6 bases). Germline CDR1 reads SGHRS; CDR2 reads YFSETQ. This CDR3 comprises 13 residues. V was cut by 4 bases and J by 15 bases, with 20 bases left in between. The CDR3 sequence: CASSPETPREWFF. The CDR3 DNA is TGCGCCAGCAGCCCGGAGACTCCCCGGGAGTGGTTCTTC.

The chain is built from TRBV6-2 or TRBV6-3 and TRBJ2-7; D may be TRBD2 (6 bases). With 4 bases removed from V and 1 base from J, the gap between germline ends came to 17 bases. Germline values: CDR1 MNHEY, CDR2 SVGEGT. The CDR3 length is 16 residues. CDR3 nucleotide sequence: TGTGCCAGCAGTTTACCCCCCCTGCGGGGATCCTACGAGCAGTACTTC. Translated: CASSLPPLRGSYEQYF.

This clonotype has a count of ten or more. This chain connects TRBV27 to TRBJ2-6; D is perhaps TRBD1 or TRBD2 (5 bases each). The V end lost 1 base, the J end lost 2 bases, and 6 bases lay between the germline ends. The CDR3 covers 15 residues. Germline V lookup: CDR1 MNHEY, CDR2 SMNVEV (reference sequence). The chain's CDR3 is CASSLLGAGANVLTF. The CDR3 region has the DNA TGTGCCAGCAGTTTATTGGGGGCTGGGGCCAACGTCCTGACTTTC.

The chain links TRBV19 to TRBJ2-7, with 9 bases lining up with TRBD2. V was pared by 6 bases and J by 5 bases, with 8 bases of the junction left unmatched. CDR1 is LNHDA and CDR2 is SQIVND in the germline V gene (reference sequence). The CDR3 extends over 14 amino acids. The CDR3 coding sequence is TGTGCCAGTAGCCCTCGCGGGAGGGCTAACGAGCAGTACTTC. Protein product: CASSPRGRANEQYF.

This clonotype was seen at least ten times. This chain uses TRBV20-1 with TRBJ2-3; 12 bases line up with TRBD2. J was trimmed by 4 bases and V by 1 base; bases with no gene match: 6. This CDR3 comprises 16 residues. The germline V gene encodes CDR1 DFQATT and CDR2 SNEGSKA (reference sequence). The DNA of the CDR3 is TGCAGTGCTAGAGGCCTAGCGGGAGGGGTGGCAGATACGCAGTATTTT. Protein sequence: CSARGLAGGVADTQYF.

This clonotype came up many times. The chain joins TRBV5-6 to TRBJ1-2; D ambiguous. V lost 4 bases and J 6 bases, leaving 10 bases between the germline ends. Germline CDR1 SGHDT, CDR2 YYEEEE. There are 12 residues in the CDR3. The CDR3 loop is CASSLRTDGYTF. The CDR3 bases are TGTGCCAGCAGCCTCCGGACGGATGGCTACACCTTC. The full variable domain, rest sourced from reference TRBV5-6 and TRBJ1-2, is DAGVTQSPTHLIKTRGQQVTLRCSPKSGHDTVSWYQQALGQGPQFIFQYYEEEERQRGNFPDRFSGHQFPNYSSELNVNALLLGDSALYLCASSLRTDGYTFGSGTRLTVV.

The chain couples TRBV29-1 to TRBJ2-2; D gene unclear. Trimming pared 1 base from V and 2 bases from J, leaving 11 bases between. From germline, CDR1 is SQVTM and CDR2 ANQGSEA. CDR3 length: 15 residues. CDR3 in amino acids: CSVEGRTFNTGELFF. CDR3 in DNA: TGCAGCGTTGAAGGCAGAACCTTTAACACCGGGGAGCTGTTTTTT.

The rearrangement links TRBV4-3 to TRBJ2-1; the D gene is possibly TRBD2 (6 bases). The germline V gene has CDR1 LGHNA and CDR2 YSLEER. Trimming left V 2 bases short and J 7 bases short, with 12 bases between. This CDR3 is built from 14 residues. CDR3 residues: CASSQFPAGNEQFF. CDR3 nucleotide sequence: TGCGCCAGCAGCCAATTTCCGGCGGGAAATGAGCAGTTCTTC.

The sample holds many counts of this clonotype. The J gene is TRBJ2-1, the V gene TRBV5-1; D might be TRBD2 (6 bases). Trimming took off 8 bases at V and 5 bases at J, with 14 bases between the two ends. From germline, CDR1 is SGHRS and CDR2 YFSETQ. The CDR3 has 13 amino acids. CDR3 residues: CASSIWTNNEQFF. The CDR3 bases are TGCGCCAGTAGCATTTGGACTAACAATGAGCAGTTCTTC.

The chain recombines TRBV7-8 with TRBJ2-1; possible D gene TRBD2, 5 bases. This CDR3 is 15 amino acids long. The ends were cut back, 2 bases at V and 10 bases at J, with 18 bases in the middle. In germline, CDR1 is SGHVS, CDR2 FQNEAQ. This CDR3 is CASSLFLGSLQEQFF. In DNA, the CDR3 is TGTGCCAGCAGCTTATTTCTGGGGAGCCTACAGGAGCAGTTCTTC.

At least ten counts were recorded for this clonotype. The chain is built from TRBV30 and TRBJ2-2, with 7 bases aligning to TRBD1. In germline, CDR1 is GTSNPN, CDR2 SVGIG (reference sequence). Germline trimming cut 5 bases from V and 3 bases from J; bases unmatched to any gene: 6. The CDR3 contains 14 residues. In DNA form, the CDR3 reads TGTGCCTGGGGGGCAGGGGGAGACACCGGGGAGCTGTTTTTT. The encoded protein is CAWGAGGDTGELFF.

This clonotype was seen many times. The CDR3 reads CSGSGGFMNEQFF. The CDR3 coding sequence is TGCAGTGGGAGCGGGGGATTTATGAATGAGCAGTTCTTC. The chain joins TRBV20-1 to TRBJ2-1; 8 positions agree with TRBD2. Germline V gene sequence: CDR1 DFQATT, CDR2 SNEGSKA (reference sequence). V lost 7 bases and J lost 7; bases outside the gene matches: 9. The CDR3 sequence is 13 residues long.